The 29 T cell receptor beta chains below come from one sample, sequenced in a study of cytomegalovirus exposure and HLA in healthy donors. PCR primers comprised 60 Vbeta and 13 Jbeta primers. The repertoire was sequenced with immunoSEQ multiplex PCR; TCRdb's copy has only in-frame clones and lacks some. The sample shows 100,000 or so clones, roughly three fifths of them seen only once. Sequencing input: PBMCs. These receptors were collected from a man in his thirties or forties in good health and CMV-seropositive.

V usage is TRBV10-3 and J usage is TRBJ1-5; no reliable D call. Germline CDR1 reads ENHRY; CDR2 reads SYGVKD. The CDR3 runs 14 residues. V was clipped by 3 bases and J by 6 bases, with 12 bases between them. The CDR3 DNA is TGTGCCATCAGTGATGGAGAGTTAGGTCAGCCCCAGCATTTT. Its translation: CAISDGELGQPQHF.

CDR3 sequence (DNA): TGTGCCAGCAGTTTATATCGCACTGCAACTAATGAAAAACTGTTTTTT. Protein product: CASSLYRTATNEKLFF. This chain links TRBV27 with TRBJ1-4; D unclear. Germline V gene lookup returns CDR1 MNHEY and CDR2 SMNVEV (reference sequence). The CDR3 extends over 16 amino acids. V was clipped by 1 base and J by 0 bases, with 9 bases between them.

The chain uses TRBV27 and TRBJ1-2, with a weak D call TRBD1 (6 bases). Deletions cut 8 bases from V and 6 bases from J, with 16 bases between. Germline lookup yields CDR1 MNHEY and CDR2 SMNVEV (reference sequence). The CDR3 consists of 13 residues. The CDR3 sequence: CASGFVGANGYTF. CDR3 nucleotide sequence: TGTGCCAGCGGATTCGTGGGGGCGAATGGCTACACCTTC.

This chain connects TRBV5-6 to TRBJ2-7; TRBD1 matches at 7 bases. This CDR3 region has 13 residues. The trim removed 1 base at V and 2 bases at J, leaving 0 bases unmatched. Germline values: CDR1 SGHDT, CDR2 YYEEEE. For the CDR3, the DNA is TGTGCCAGCAGCTTGACAGGGGCCTACGAGCAGTACTTC. Amino acid sequence: CASSLTGAYEQYF.

V gene TRBV6-6 combines with J gene TRBJ1-4; 7 bases map to TRBD1. Germline CDR1 reads MNHNY; CDR2 reads SVGAGI (reference sequence). V trimming: 6 bases; J trimming: 5 bases; junction bases outside the gene matches: 6. The CDR3 contains 14 residues. The DNA for the CDR3 is TGTGCCAGCAGACACGGGACAGAGAATGAAAAACTGTTTTTT. This sequence encodes CASRHGTENEKLFF.

The CDR3 loop is CASSLQGATKNIQYF. Here the CDR3 DNA reads TGTGCCAGCAGTTTACAGGGGGCAACCAAAAACATTCAGTACTTC. This sequence joins TRBV27 and TRBJ2-4; TRBD1 aligns across 8 bases. The V gene end was trimmed by 2 bases and the J gene end by 2 bases; junction bases not matched to a gene: 2. Germline CDR1 reads MNHEY; CDR2 reads SMNVEV (reference sequence). CDR3 length equals 15 residues.

The chain has TRBV7-9 and TRBJ1-1, with D unclear. The CDR3 spans 14 residues. The V and J ends lost 3 bases and 3 bases respectively, with 11 bases between them. The germline V gene has CDR1 SEHNR and CDR2 FQNEAQ (reference sequence). CDR3 sequence reads: CASSFGIRDTEAFF. In DNA form, the CDR3 reads TGTGCCAGCAGCTTCGGGATTAGGGACACTGAAGCTTTCTTT.

This clone was counted a few times. The chain carries TRBV4-1 and TRBJ2-3; 11 bases agree with TRBD2. The V gene's germline CDR1 is MGHRA and CDR2 YSYEKL. This CDR3 has 20 amino acids. With V trimmed by 0 bases and J by 0 bases, 11 bases remained unmatched. The DNA for the CDR3 is TGCGCCAGCAGCCAAGATTCACTAGCGGGGGCCCTCTCTAGCACAGATACGCAGTATTTT. Protein sequence: CASSQDSLAGALSSTDTQYF.

V and J are TRBV29-1 and TRBJ2-5; D call uncertain. CDR1 SQVTM and CDR2 ANQGSEA come from the germline V gene. V lost 1 base and J 4 bases, leaving 7 bases between the germline ends. CDR3 length equals 12 residues. CDR3 DNA sequence: TGCAGCGTTGAAGCAGGCCCAGAGACCCAGTACTTC. It translates to CSVEAGPETQYF.

On this clone: One end of the junction does not line up with germline, which may come from a read error. This sequence joins TRBV5-4 and TRBJ2-5, with D maybe TRBD2 (6 bases). This CDR3 region has 15 residues. From germline, CDR1 is SGHNT and CDR2 YYREEE (reference sequence). CDR3 protein: CASSDGGTSQVTQYF. The DNA for the CDR3 is TGTGCTAGCAGCGATGGCGGTACTAGCCAGGTGACCCAGTACTTC.

This clone has only a few counts. The CDR3 bases are TGTGCCAGTAGTATAGCGGAGACCCAGTACTTC. Translation: CASSIAETQYF. The chain has TRBV19 and TRBJ2-5; no clear D. This CDR3 spans 11 amino acids. V gave up 1 base and J gave up 5 bases, with 2 bases separating them. The germline V gene encodes CDR1 LNHDA and CDR2 SQIVND (reference sequence).

This clone has just one count. This rearrangement joins TRBV16 to TRBJ1-5; D possibly corresponds to TRBD1 (5 bases). Germline V gene data show CDR1 as KGHSY and CDR2 as FQNENV. This CDR3 spans 14 amino acids. The V end was cut by 2 bases, the J end by 1 base, with 6 bases between. As DNA, the CDR3 is TGTGCCAGCAGCCAACAGGGAAGCAATCAGCCCCAGCATTTT. Encoded protein: CASSQQGSNQPQHF. The full variable domain, completed using reference TRBV16 and TRBJ1-5, is GEEVAQTPKHLVRGEGQKAKLYCAPIKGHSYVFWYQQVLKNEFKFLISFQNENVFDETGMPKERFSAKCLPNSPCSLEIQATKLEDSAVYFCASSQQGSNQPQHFGDGTRLSIL.

The rearrangement joins TRBV6-1 to TRBJ2-5, with a tentative D call TRBD2 (6 bases). Germline V gives CDR1 MNHNS, CDR2 SASEGT. Between the trimmed V and J ends, which lost 3 bases and 5 bases, there was a span of 10 bases. The CDR3 extends over 13 amino acids. This CDR3 reads CASSDTRGETQYF. The CDR3 DNA is TGTGCCAGCAGTGACACCCGGGGGGAGACCCAGTACTTC.

The chain is built from TRBV19 and TRBJ2-1; tentatively, D is TRBD1 (5 bases). Trimming pared 2 bases from V and 10 bases from J, leaving 18 bases between. The CDR3 is 15 amino acids. The V gene's germline CDR1 is LNHDA and CDR2 SQIVND (reference sequence). The CDR3 bases are TGTGCCAGTAGTATATCTATAGGGGATTCCGGAGAGCAGTTCTTC. Its translation is CASSISIGDSGEQFF. Based on the CDR3 plus reference TRBV19 and TRBJ2-1, the full variable domain is DGGITQSPKYLFRKEGQNVTLSCEQNLNHDAMYWYRQDPGQGLRLIYYSQIVNDFQKGDIAEGYSVSREKKESFPLTVTSAQKNPTAFYLCASSISIGDSGEQFFGPGTRLTVL.

In this sample, this clone turned up once. The chain is built from TRBV7-6 and TRBJ2-7, with D possibly matching TRBD2 (6 bases). The CDR3 sequence is 13 residues long. The germline gives CDR1 SGHVS, CDR2 FNYEAQ. The ends were cut back, 5 bases at V and 7 bases at J, with 15 bases in the middle. The CDR3 reads CASSTPGGYEQYF. CDR3 DNA sequence: TGTGCCAGCAGCACCCCCGGGGGTTATGAGCAGTACTTC.

The CDR3 nucleotides are TGTGCCAGCAGCTTAGGACTAGCGGTGAACACCGGGGAGCTGTTTTTT. This translates into CASSLGLAVNTGELFF. The gene calls are TRBV11-3 and TRBJ2-2; 9 bases are a match to TRBD2. V gave up 1 base and J gave up 1 base; unmatched junction bases: 1. CDR1 and CDR2 from the germline V gene are SGHNT and YENEEA. The CDR3 is made up of 16 amino acids.

The V call is TRBV5-1, the J call TRBJ2-5; TRBD2 agrees at 7 bases. V trimming: 4 bases; J trimming: 0 bases; junction bases outside the gene matches: 12. This CDR3 has 17 residues. Germline CDR1 reads SGHRS; CDR2 reads YFSETQ. CDR3 residues: CASSPSRSGAYQETQYF. The CDR3 DNA reads TGCGCCAGCAGCCCTTCCAGGAGCGGGGCGTACCAAGAGACCCAGTACTTC.

This rearrangement joins TRBV7-2 to TRBJ1-2; D is possibly TRBD1 (5 bases). The germline V gene has CDR1 SGHTA and CDR2 FQGNSA. The V end was cut by 4 bases, the J end by 6 bases, with 15 bases between. The CDR3 is made up of 14 amino acids. The CDR3 here is CASSSTREGNGYTF. The CDR3 bases are TGTGCCAGCAGCTCCACCAGGGAGGGAAATGGCTACACCTTC.

V is TRBV10-3 and J is TRBJ2-1; 11 bases map to TRBD2. Unmatched junction bases numbered 10, after V lost 9 bases and J lost 3 bases. CDR1 is ENHRY, CDR2 SYGVKD, per germline. This CDR3 is built from 16 residues. The DNA for the CDR3 is TGTGCCATAGACCCGAAGGGACTAGCGGACTACAATGAGCAGTTCTTC. Translated: CAIDPKGLADYNEQFF.

This clone was counted a few times. The chain recombines TRBV5-1 with TRBJ1-2, with D possibly being TRBD1 (6 bases). Germline CDR1 is SGHRS and CDR2 is YFSETQ. CDR3 length: 12 amino acids. V lost 4 bases, J lost 6 bases, and 10 bases lay in between. The CDR3 here is CASSPSGDGYTF. The DNA of the CDR3 is TGCGCCAGCAGCCCATCAGGGGATGGCTACACCTTC. Full variable domain (rest looked up from reference TRBV5-1 and TRBJ1-2): KAGVTQTPRYLIKTRGQQVTLSCSPISGHRSVSWYQQTPGQGLQFLFEYFSETQRNKGNFPGRFSGRQFSNSRSEMNVSTLELGDSALYLCASSPSGDGYTFGSGTRLTVV.

V and J are TRBV6-5 and TRBJ2-1; TRBD1 matches at 8 bases. The CDR3 loop spans 14 amino acids. After removal of 6 bases from V and 8 bases from J, the junction contained 9 bases not matched to a gene. Germline lookup yields CDR1 MNHEY and CDR2 SVGAGI. For the CDR3, the DNA is TGTGCCAGCAGCCCTCAGGCAGGGGGCTATGAGCAGTTCTTC. It encodes CASSPQAGGYEQFF.

The V call is TRBV2, the J call TRBJ2-7, with D possibly TRBD1 on 6 matching bases. Germline V gene data show CDR1 as SNHLY and CDR2 as FYNNEI. Trimming removed 3 bases from V and 0 bases from J, with 12 bases in between. The CDR3 extends over 15 amino acids. The chain's CDR3 is CASSEEAGDSYEQYF. The DNA of the CDR3 is TGTGCCAGCAGTGAGGAGGCAGGGGACTCCTACGAGCAGTACTTC.

This rearrangement joins TRBV6-5 to TRBJ1-1; no firm D call. V was clipped by 2 bases and J by 6 bases, with 7 bases between them. CDR3 length: 12 residues. Germline CDR1 and CDR2: MNHEY and SVGAGI. The DNA for the CDR3 is TGTGCCAGCAGTTACATTACAGCTGAAGCTTTCTTT. Residues: CASSYITAEAFF.

In DNA form, the CDR3 reads TGTGCCAGCAGCCAAGGGGCCGTGGGTGAGCAGTTCTTC. This encodes CASSQGAVGEQFF. J is TRBJ2-1 and V is TRBV14; D call uncertain. The CDR3 is made up of 13 amino acids. Germline loops: CDR1 SGHDN, CDR2 FVKESK. Trimming removed 1 base from V and 9 bases from J, with 10 bases in between.

The chain joins TRBV5-1 to TRBJ1-6, with a weak D call TRBD1 (5 bases). CDR1 and CDR2 (germline): SGHRS, YFSETQ. Trimming shortened V by 0 bases and J by 8 bases, and 15 bases separated the two germline ends. This CDR3 has 16 residues. The CDR3 reads CASSLGVAGLDSPLHF. The CDR3 DNA reads TGCGCCAGCAGCTTGGGGGTCGCAGGGTTGGATTCACCCCTCCACTTT.

V is TRBV27 and J is TRBJ2-2, with TRBD2 matching over 12 bases. V was pared by 2 bases and J by 5 bases, with 3 bases of the junction left unmatched. Germline V lookup: CDR1 MNHEY, CDR2 SMNVEV (reference sequence). The CDR3 runs to 16 residues. The CDR3 is CASSLGLAGLTGELFF. The CDR3 DNA reads as TGTGCCAGCAGTTTAGGACTAGCGGGGTTAACCGGGGAGCTGTTTTTT.

This clone has more than one count but fewer than ten. The chain is built from TRBV7-9 and TRBJ1-4; 8 bases line up with TRBD1. The CDR3 runs to 15 residues. Losses at the gene ends were 5 bases for V and 6 bases for J; bases not matched to a gene: 8. Germline CDR1 is SEHNR and CDR2 is FQNEAQ (reference sequence). The CDR3 DNA follows: TGTGCCAGCAGCACCTCAGGGGGCCGTTATGAAAAACTGTTTTTT. It encodes CASSTSGGRYEKLFF.

The J gene is TRBJ2-2, the V gene TRBV11-3; 10 bases align to TRBD2. With 5 bases clipped from V and 1 base from J, the junction kept 7 bases outside the gene matches. This CDR3 has 17 amino acids. From germline, CDR1 is SGHNT and CDR2 YENEEA. The CDR3 sequence: CASSTRTSGENTGELFF. The CDR3 nucleotides read TGTGCCAGCAGCACACGGACTAGCGGCGAGAACACCGGGGAGCTGTTTTTT.

The chain carries TRBV5-8 and TRBJ2-6; no clear D gene. Per the germline V gene, CDR1 is SGHTS and CDR2 is YDEGEE. The CDR3 has 17 amino acids. The V gene lost 4 bases and the J gene lost 0 bases, with 14 bases spanning the gap. DNA for the CDR3: TGTGCCAGCAGCACCCAGTGGGCCACCTCTGGGGCCAACGTCCTGACTTTC. This translates into CASSTQWATSGANVLTF.